This entry concerns a single TCR beta chain. What it recognizes is unknown. The entry originates in a study of T cell responses to AZD1222 COVID-19 vaccine. Findings of the study overall: Mostly white British, mostly female donors; authors suggested clonal diversity may be underestimated.

The table came from immunoSEQ multiplex PCR; TCRdb's copy has only in-frame clones and leaves some out. The table shows around 140,000 clones, with 85% to 95% occurring only once. The CDR3 sequence is 14 residues long. Germline-derived CDR1 and CDR2 are SGHVS and FNYEAQ. Trimming took 1 base from V and 5 from J, leaving 11 bases between them. The chain is built from TRBV7-6 and TRBJ2-5; D may be TRBD1 or TRBD2 (5 bases each). The sequence was obtained from an adult who had recovered from COVID-19. The sequencing used peripheral blood, collected after recovery from COVID-19. In DNA, the CDR3 is TGTGCCAGCAGCTTAGGGGACCGGAGGGAGACCCAGTACTTC. Its translation is CASSLGDRRETQYF.